This note documents a single T cell receptor beta chain sequence. Its antigen is unknown. The V end was cut by 6 bases, the J end by 1 base, with 17 bases between. Germline V gene lookup returns CDR1 SQVTM and CDR2 ANQGSEA. CDR3 size: 15 residues. The data belong to a study of cytomegalovirus exposure and HLA in healthy donors. Study conclusions and caveats: No immune exposure information besides CMV serostatus was available. TCR beta V- and J-gene trimming, according to a later analysis, was linked to a missense DCLRE1C variant.

PCR amplification relied on 60 Vbeta primers (plus 13 Jbeta primers). Generated by immunoSEQ multiplex PCR, the TCRdb table keeps only in-frame clones and is missing some. This listing includes some 150,000 clones. Sequenced: PBMCs. The receptor comes from a woman under 30 in good health and CMV-seronegative. This chain connects TRBV29-1 to TRBJ2-3; D is possibly TRBD2 (6 bases). The CDR3 DNA is TGCAGCGTGGTCCCTTCGGCTAGCGGCACAGATACGCAGTATTTT. Amino acids: CSVVPSASGTDTQYF.